This T cell receptor (beta chain) was captured by sequencing in a study of shared T cell receptors in the human thymus. Germline trimming cut 5 bases from V and 6 bases from J; bases unmatched to any gene: 10. Germline assignment: CDR1 SGHTA and CDR2 FQGNSA. This CDR3 is 17 amino acids long. Sequencing was performed with immunoSEQ multiplex PCR; in TCRdb, only in-frame clones are kept and a portion is missing. This table holds just under 550,000 clones, approximately 80% found once. The sample was also reused in another study, on human thymus T cells. According to that study: Donation came from healthy Finnish infants having corrective surgery for congenital heart defects. Thymic material originated from resections removed in the course of corrective heart surgery. Among unrelated individuals, related research reported thymic repertoires that overlapped highly.

The specimen was thymocytes. This receptor was taken from a boy younger than two with a congenital heart defect. The J gene is TRBJ1-4, the V gene TRBV7-2, with 12 bases identical to TRBD1. CDR3 protein: CASSPRDRGRLDEKLFF. The DNA for the CDR3 is TGTGCCAGCAGCCCCCGGGACAGGGGGCGCTTGGATGAAAAACTGTTTTTT.